This T cell receptor beta chain appears in the sequencing data of a study of blood T cell repertoires in COVID-19 (TCRdb year 2020). Regarding the research as a whole: Collaborator samples came from the United States, Italy and Spain and covered acute and convalescent phases of COVID-19. The material from the prospective study consisted of cDNA or gDNA derived from T cells, B-cell-depleted T cells, or PBMCs. The dataset comprised deeply sampled blood TCRbeta repertoires from subjects exposed to, actively infected with, or recovered from COVID-19. The repertoires were released in a freely available public database meant as a resource for research on the immune response to SARS-CoV-2. Samples came from the ongoing ImmuneRACE study (first 160 participants) plus 1,254 subjects from 6 global collaborators. A de-identified subject ID, COVID-19 status, age in years and sex were almost always included in the sample metadata. Where HLA class I and class II types were available, the types were taken from metadata supplied by the sample provider, not from assay-based typing. The paper's findings and limits, for the study overall: How much clinical and demographic metadata was included differed by source and by participant, and the metadata was provided uncurated.

TCRbeta CDR3 regions were amplified from genomic DNA by means of the immunoSEQ Assay, a bias-controlled multiplex PCR. Per the source publication's procedure: Nucleated cell counts per sample were estimated from amplification of reference gene primers within the assay. To quantify the absolute abundance of each unique TCRbeta CDR3 rearrangement, sequence reads were collapsed and filtered. For each sample, productive Simpson clonality was calculated as the square root of Simpson's diversity index over productive rearrangements. This is the immuneACCESS table as TCRdb keeps it, with only in-frame sequences that have V and J called. A part of the clones is gone; compared with another copy, unresolved V genes explain less than half, and the rest is unexplained. For V, J and clone size, that table is used; D and trimming come from the DNA. This sample lists more than 45,000 clones; 86% were detected once. Clones ranked in the top ten supply just over 9% of the sample.

V loses 2 bases at its end and J loses 6 bases; junction bases beyond the gene matches: 16. Reading from cysteine to phenylalanine, the CDR3 counts 19 amino acids. Only the CDR3 DNA stays, 57 bases, in frame from base 1. The germline V gene (reference sequence) provides CDR1 SGHNT and CDR2 YYREEE. Remarks on this clone: The specificity of this receptor is unknown. No much larger clonotype is one base removed from it; base qualities were not supplied.

Collaborating institutions collected whole blood in K2EDTA tubes following their own protocols. For TCRbeta analysis, collaborator samples were shipped as frozen whole blood, as isolated PBMCs, or as DNA extracted from either sample type. This sequence uses TRBV5-4 and TRBJ2-2; the central 10 bases match TRBD1. What was sequenced was peripheral blood. The TCR originated in a human donor in a cohort sampled during active COVID-19. The nucleotide sequence is TGTGCCAGCAGCTTTGATAGTCTTGCGGGACAGGGGTCACCCGGGGAGCTGTTTTTT. Its product reads: CASSFDSLAGQGSPGELFF.